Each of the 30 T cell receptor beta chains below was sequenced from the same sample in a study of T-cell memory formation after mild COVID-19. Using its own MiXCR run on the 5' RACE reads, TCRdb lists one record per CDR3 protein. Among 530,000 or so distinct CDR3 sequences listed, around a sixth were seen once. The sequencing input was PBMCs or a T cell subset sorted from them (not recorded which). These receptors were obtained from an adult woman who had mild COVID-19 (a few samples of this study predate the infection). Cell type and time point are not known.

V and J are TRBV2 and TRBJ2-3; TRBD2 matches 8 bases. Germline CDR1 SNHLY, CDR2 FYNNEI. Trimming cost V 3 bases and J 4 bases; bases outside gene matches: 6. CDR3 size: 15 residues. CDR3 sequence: CASSDAGGGPDTQYF. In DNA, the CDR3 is TGTGCCAGCAGTGATGCGGGGGGCGGGCCAGATACGCAGTATTTT.

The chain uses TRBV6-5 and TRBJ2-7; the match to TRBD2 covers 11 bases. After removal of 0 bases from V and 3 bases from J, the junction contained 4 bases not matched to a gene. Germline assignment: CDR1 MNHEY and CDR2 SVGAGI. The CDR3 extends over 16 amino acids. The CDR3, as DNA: TGTGCCAGCAGTTACTCTAGCGGGAGGGCCTACTACGAGCAGTACTTC. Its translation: CASSYSSGRAYYEQYF.

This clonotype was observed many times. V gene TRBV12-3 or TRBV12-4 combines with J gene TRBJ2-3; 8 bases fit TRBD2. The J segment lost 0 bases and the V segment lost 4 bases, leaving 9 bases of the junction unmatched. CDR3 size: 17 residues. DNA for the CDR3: TGTGCCAGCAGTTCTACTAGCGGAGATACTAGCACAGATACGCAGTATTTT. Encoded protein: CASSSTSGDTSTDTQYF.

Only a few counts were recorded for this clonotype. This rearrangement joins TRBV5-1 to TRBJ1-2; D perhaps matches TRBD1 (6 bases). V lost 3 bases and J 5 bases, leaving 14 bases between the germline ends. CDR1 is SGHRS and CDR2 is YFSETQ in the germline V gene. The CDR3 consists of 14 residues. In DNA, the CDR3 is TGCGCCAGCAGCTCCGAGGGACAAGGATATGGCTACACCTTC. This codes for CASSSEGQGYGYTF.

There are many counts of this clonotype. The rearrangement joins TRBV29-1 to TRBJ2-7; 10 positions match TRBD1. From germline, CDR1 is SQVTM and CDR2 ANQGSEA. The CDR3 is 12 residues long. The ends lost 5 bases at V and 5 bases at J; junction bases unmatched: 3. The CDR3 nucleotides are TGCAGCGTTCCGGGACAGGGGAACGAGCAGTACTTC. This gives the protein CSVPGQGNEQYF.

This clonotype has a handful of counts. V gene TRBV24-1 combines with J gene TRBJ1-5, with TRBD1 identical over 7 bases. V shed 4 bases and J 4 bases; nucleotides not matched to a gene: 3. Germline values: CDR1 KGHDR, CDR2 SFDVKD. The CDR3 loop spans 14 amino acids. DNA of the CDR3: TGTGCCACCAGTGAGGGACAGCGTAATCAGCCCCAGCATTTT. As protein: CATSEGQRNQPQHF.

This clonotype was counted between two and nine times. CDR3 protein: CASSPGGTDQPQHF. The CDR3 region has the DNA TGTGCCAGCAGCCCCGGGGGGACCGATCAGCCCCAGCATTTT. This chain uses TRBV7-9 with TRBJ1-5; the D gene is possibly TRBD1 (5 bases). This CDR3 contains 14 residues. Germline V gene data show CDR1 as SEHNR and CDR2 as FQNEAQ (reference sequence). V gave up 5 bases and J gave up 5 bases, with 13 bases separating them.

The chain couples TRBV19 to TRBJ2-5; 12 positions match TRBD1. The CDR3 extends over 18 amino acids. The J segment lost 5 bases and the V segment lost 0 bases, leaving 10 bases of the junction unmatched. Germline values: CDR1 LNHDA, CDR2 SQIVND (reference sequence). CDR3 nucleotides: TGTGCCAGTAGTATAGAGGCGCCGGGACAGGGGGCGGAGGAGACCCAGTACTTC. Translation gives CASSIEAPGQGAEETQYF.

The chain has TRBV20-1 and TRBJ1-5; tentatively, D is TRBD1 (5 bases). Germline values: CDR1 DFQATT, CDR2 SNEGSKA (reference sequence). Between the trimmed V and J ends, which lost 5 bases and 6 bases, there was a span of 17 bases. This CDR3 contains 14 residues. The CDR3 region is CSAQSTDRSQPQHF. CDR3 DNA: TGCAGTGCTCAGTCGACAGATCGCAGTCAGCCCCAGCATTTT.

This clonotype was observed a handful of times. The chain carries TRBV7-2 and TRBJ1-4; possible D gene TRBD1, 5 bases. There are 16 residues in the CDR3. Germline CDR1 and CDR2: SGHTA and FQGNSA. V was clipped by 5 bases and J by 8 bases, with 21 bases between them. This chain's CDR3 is CASSLPGGPFIEKLFF. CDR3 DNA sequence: TGTGCCAGCAGCCTCCCCGGGGGTCCATTTATAGAAAAACTGTTTTTT.

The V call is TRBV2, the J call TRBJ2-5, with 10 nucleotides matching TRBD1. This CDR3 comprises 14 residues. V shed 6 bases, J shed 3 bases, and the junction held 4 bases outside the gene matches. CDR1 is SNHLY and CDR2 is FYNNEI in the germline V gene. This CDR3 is CASRPGTGEETQYF. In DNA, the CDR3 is TGTGCCAGCAGACCCGGGACAGGGGAAGAGACCCAGTACTTC. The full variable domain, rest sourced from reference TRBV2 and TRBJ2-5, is EPEVTQTPSHQVTQMGQEVILRCVPISNHLYFYWYRQILGQKVEFLVSFYNNEISEKSEIFDDQFSVERPDGSNFTLKIRSTKLEDSAMYFCASRPGTGEETQYFGPGTRLLVL.

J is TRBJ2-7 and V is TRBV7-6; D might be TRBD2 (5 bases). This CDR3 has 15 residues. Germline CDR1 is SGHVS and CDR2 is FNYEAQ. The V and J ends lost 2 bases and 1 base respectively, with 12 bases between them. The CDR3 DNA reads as TGTGCCAGCAGCTTAACGGTGGGAGAGTCCTACGAGCAGTACTTC. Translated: CASSLTVGESYEQYF.

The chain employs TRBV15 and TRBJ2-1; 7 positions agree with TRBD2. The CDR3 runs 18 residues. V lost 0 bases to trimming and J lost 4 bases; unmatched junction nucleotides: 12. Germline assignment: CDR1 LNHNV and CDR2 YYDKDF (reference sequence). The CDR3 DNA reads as TGTGCCACCAGCAGAGATGTCAGCGGGATGGGATCGTACAATGAGCAGTTCTTC. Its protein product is CATSRDVSGMGSYNEQFF.

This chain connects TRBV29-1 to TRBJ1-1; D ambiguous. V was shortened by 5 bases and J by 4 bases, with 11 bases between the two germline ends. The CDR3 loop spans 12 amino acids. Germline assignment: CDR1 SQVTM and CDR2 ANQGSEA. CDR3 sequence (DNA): TGCAGCGTTATCCAGACTGGCACTGAAGCTTTCTTT. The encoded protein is CSVIQTGTEAFF.

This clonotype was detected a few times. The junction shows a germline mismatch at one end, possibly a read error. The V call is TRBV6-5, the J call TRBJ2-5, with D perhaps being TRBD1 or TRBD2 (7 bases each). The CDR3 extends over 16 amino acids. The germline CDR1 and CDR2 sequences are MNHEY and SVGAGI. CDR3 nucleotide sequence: TGTGCCAGCAGTTATAAGGGGGGGACAGACCCCGAGGAAGCTAACTTC. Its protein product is CASSYKGGTDPEEANF.

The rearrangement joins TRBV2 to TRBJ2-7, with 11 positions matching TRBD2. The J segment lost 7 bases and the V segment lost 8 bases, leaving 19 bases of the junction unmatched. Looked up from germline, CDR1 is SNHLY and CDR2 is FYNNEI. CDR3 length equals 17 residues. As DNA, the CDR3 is TGTGCCAGCGGAACCGAGGGACTAGCGGTCGAATGGGGGGAGCAGTACTTC. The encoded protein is CASGTEGLAVEWGEQYF.

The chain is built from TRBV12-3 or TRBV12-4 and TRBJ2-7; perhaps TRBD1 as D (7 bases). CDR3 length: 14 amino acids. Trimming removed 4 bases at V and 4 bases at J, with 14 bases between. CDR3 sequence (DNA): TGTGCCAGCAGTTACCCCCAGGGGGGATACGAGCAGTACTTC. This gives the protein CASSYPQGGYEQYF.

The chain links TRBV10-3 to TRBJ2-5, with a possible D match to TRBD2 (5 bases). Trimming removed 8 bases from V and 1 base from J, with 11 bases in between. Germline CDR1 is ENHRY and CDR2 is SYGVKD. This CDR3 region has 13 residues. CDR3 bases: TGTGCCATCGGGGAAACTAGCCAAGAGACCCAGTACTTC. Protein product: CAIGETSQETQYF.

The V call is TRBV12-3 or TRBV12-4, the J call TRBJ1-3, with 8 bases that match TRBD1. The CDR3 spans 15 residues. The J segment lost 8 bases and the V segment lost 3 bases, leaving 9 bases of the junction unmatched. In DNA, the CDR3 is TGTGCCAGCAGTTTTGGACAGGGACCGGTCCACACCATATATTTT. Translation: CASSFGQGPVHTIYF.

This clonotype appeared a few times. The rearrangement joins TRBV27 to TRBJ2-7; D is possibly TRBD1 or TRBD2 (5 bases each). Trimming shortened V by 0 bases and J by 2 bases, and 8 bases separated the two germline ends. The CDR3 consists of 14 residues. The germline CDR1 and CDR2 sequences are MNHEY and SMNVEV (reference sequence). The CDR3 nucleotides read TGTGCCAGCAGTTTATCGGGGGAAACCTACGAGCAGTACTTC. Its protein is CASSLSGETYEQYF.

The CDR3, as DNA: TGTGCCAGCAGTTCGGCGGGACAGGACGCGAACACCGGGGAGCTGTTTTTT. As protein: CASSSAGQDANTGELFF. The genes are TRBV12-3 or TRBV12-4 and TRBJ2-2; 8 positions agree with TRBD1. The CDR3 is 17 residues long. Germline trimming cut 4 bases from V and 0 bases from J; bases unmatched to any gene: 7.

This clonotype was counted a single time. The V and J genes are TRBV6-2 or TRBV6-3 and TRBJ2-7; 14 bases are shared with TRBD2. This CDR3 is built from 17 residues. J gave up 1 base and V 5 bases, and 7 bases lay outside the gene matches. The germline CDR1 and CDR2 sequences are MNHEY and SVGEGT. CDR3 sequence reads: CASSTGLAGGRSYEQYF. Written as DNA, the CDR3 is TGTGCCAGCAGTACCGGACTAGCGGGAGGTCGGTCCTACGAGCAGTACTTC.

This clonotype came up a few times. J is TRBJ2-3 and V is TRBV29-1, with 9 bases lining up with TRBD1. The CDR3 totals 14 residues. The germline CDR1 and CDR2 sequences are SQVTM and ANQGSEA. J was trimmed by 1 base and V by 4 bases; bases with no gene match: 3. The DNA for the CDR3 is TGCAGCGTTGCCCGGGACAGGGGCACAGATACGCAGTATTTT. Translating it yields CSVARDRGTDTQYF.

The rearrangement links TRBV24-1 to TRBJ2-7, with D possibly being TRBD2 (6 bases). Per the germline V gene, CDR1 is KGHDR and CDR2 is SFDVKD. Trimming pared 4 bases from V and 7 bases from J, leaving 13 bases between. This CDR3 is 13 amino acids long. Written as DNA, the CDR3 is TGTGCCACCAGTGACGGGACGGCGGGGGAGCAGTACTTC. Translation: CATSDGTAGEQYF.

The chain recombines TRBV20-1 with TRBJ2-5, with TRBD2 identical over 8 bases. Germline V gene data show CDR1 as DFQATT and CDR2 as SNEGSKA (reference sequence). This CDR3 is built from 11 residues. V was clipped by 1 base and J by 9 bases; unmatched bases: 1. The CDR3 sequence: CSARGAGAQYF. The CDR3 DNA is TGCAGTGCTAGAGGAGCGGGGGCCCAGTACTTC.

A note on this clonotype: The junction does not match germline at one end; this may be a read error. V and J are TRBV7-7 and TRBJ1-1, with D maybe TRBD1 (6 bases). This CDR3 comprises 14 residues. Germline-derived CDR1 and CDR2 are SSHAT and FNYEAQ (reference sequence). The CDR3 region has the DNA TGTGCTAGCAGCCCCATCAGGGGAGATATTGAAGCTTTCTTT. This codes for CASSPIRGDIEAFF.

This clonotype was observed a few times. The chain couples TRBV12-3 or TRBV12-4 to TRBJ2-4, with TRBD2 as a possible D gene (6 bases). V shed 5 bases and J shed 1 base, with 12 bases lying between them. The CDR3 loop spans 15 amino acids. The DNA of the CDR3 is TGTGCCAGCAGTCGCGGGAAGACGGCCAAAAACATTCAGTACTTC. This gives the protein CASSRGKTAKNIQYF.

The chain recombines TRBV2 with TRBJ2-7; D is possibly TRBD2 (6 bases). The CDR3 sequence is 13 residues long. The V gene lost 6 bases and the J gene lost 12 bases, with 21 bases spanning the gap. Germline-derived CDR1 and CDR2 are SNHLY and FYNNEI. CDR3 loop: CASRHNRDFESYF. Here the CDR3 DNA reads TGTGCCAGCAGGCACAATAGGGACTTCGAGTCGTACTTC.

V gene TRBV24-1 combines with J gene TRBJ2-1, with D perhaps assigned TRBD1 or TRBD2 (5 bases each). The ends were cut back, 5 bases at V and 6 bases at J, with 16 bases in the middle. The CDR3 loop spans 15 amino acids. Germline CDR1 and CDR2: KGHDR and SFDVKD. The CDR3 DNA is TGTGCCACCAGTGCGGAGGACAAGCGTGGCAATGAGCAGTTCTTC. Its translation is CATSAEDKRGNEQFF.

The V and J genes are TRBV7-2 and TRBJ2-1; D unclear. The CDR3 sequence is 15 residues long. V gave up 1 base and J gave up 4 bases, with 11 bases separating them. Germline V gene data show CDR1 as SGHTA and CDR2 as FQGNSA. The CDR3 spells CASSLVVDQYNEQFF. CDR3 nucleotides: TGTGCCAGCAGCTTAGTCGTAGACCAATACAATGAGCAGTTCTTC.